The 14 T cell receptor beta chains below come from one sample, sequenced in a study of metastatic and nonmetastatic thyroid tumors (dated by TCRdb to the early 2020s). No treatment had been received by any patient before thyroid surgery. To prepare the library, PCR was applied. Sequencing relied on an Illumina HiSeq 4000. In TCRdb, the public reads were trimmed at Q25 with fastp and aligned with MiXCR, with productive beta chains retained. The sample table holds fewer than 40,000 clones, of which roughly 17% were seen once. The biggest ten clones account for around 3.1% of the sample. Sequencing was done on a sample of blood. Source of these receptors: a female donor with papillary thyroid cancer or a benign thyroid nodule (not recorded which). Some clones in this sample may be carry-over from other donors' samples.

Many counts were recorded for this clone. The V call is TRBV2, the J call TRBJ1-4; D gene ambiguous. There are 14 residues in the CDR3. Germline CDR1 reads SNHLY; CDR2 reads FYNNEI. Trimming took off 5 bases at V and 6 bases at J, with 13 bases between the two ends. The chain's CDR3 is CASSNRRTDEKLFF. In DNA form, the CDR3 reads TGTGCCAGCAGTAATCGACGGACCGATGAAAAACTGTTTTTT.

This clone came up many times. Germline is not matched at one junction end, which may reflect a read error. This chain links TRBV20-1 with TRBJ2-1; TRBD2 agrees at 8 bases. CDR1 is DFQATT and CDR2 is SNEGSKA in the germline V gene (reference sequence). CDR3 length: 11 amino acids. For the CDR3, the DNA is TGCAGTGCGATGGTCCGGCGGGAGGTGCGCTTC. Protein product: CSAMVRREVRF.

This clone was observed at least ten times. CDR3 coding DNA: TGTGCCAGCAGCTACAGACCGTTCTCTGGAAACACCATATATTTT. Its protein is CASSYRPFSGNTIYF. The chain couples TRBV7-9 to TRBJ1-3; D is unresolved. Trimming stripped 4 bases from V and 0 bases from J, with 10 bases between. The germline V gene encodes CDR1 SEHNR and CDR2 FQNEAQ (reference sequence). This CDR3 has 15 residues.

For this clone: A much larger clone lies a single base off, so this may be a read error. The V call is TRBV3-1, the J call TRBJ2-2, with a tentative D call TRBD2 (6 bases). The CDR3 has 19 residues. Looked up from germline, CDR1 is LGHDT and CDR2 is YNNKEL (reference sequence). CDR3 DNA: TGTGCCAGCAGCCCGAGGCAGGCAACTTTTTGGACGAACACCGGGGGGCTGTTTTTT. Amino acids: CASSPRQATFWTNTGGLFF.

The sample holds many counts of this clone. The chain couples TRBV20-1 to TRBJ2-6; D is uncertain. V was cut by 1 base and J by 1 base, with 8 bases left in between. CDR3 length: 15 amino acids. Germline lookup yields CDR1 DFQATT and CDR2 SNEGSKA (reference sequence). The CDR3 protein is CSARVRPSGANVLTF. The CDR3 coding sequence is TGCAGTGCTAGAGTAAGGCCTTCTGGGGCCAACGTCCTGACTTTC.

Worth noting for this clone: One base away lies a much larger clone, so this may be a sequencing read error. CDR3 amino acids: CASSTGQNTGAFF. CDR3 nucleotides: TGTGCCAGCAGCACGGGACAGAACACTGGAGCTTTCTTT. V and J are TRBV5-6 and TRBJ1-1; 7 bases map to TRBD1. This CDR3 is 13 amino acids long. Germline values: CDR1 SGHDT, CDR2 YYEEEE.

This clone was counted many times. The CDR3 protein is CASSYTGRGNTIYF. The CDR3, as DNA: TGTGCCAGCAGTTACACAGGGCGAGGAAACACCATATATTTT. The rearrangement links TRBV6-5 to TRBJ1-3; tentative D call: TRBD1 (6 bases). Germline CDR1 and CDR2: MNHEY and SVGAGI. This CDR3 spans 14 amino acids. Trimming removed 2 bases from V and 4 bases from J, with 9 bases in between.

In its sample, this clone was seen many times. The chain has TRBV28 and TRBJ2-2; D not resolved. CDR1 and CDR2 (germline): MDHEN, SYDVKM. This CDR3 contains 14 residues. V was trimmed by 3 bases and J by 5 bases, leaving 10 bases between them. DNA of the CDR3: TGTGCCAGCAGTTTGCGGCAGACTACCGGGGAGCTGTTTTTT. Translation: CASSLRQTTGELFF.

This clone was seen repeatedly, ten times or more. The chain carries TRBV5-1 and TRBJ2-1; D possibly corresponds to TRBD2 (5 bases). This CDR3 is 14 amino acids long. Trimming took off 1 base at V and 2 bases at J, with 7 bases between the two ends. Germline V lookup: CDR1 SGHRS, CDR2 YFSETQ. The CDR3 sequence is CASSLTGTYNEQFF. CDR3 sequence (DNA): TGCGCCAGCAGCTTGACCGGGACCTACAATGAGCAGTTCTTC. Full variable domain (outside the CDR3, taken from reference TRBV5-1 and TRBJ2-1): KAGVTQTPRYLIKTRGQQVTLSCSPISGHRSVSWYQQTPGQGLQFLFEYFSETQRNKGNFPGRFSGRQFSNSRSEMNVSTLELGDSALYLCASSLTGTYNEQFFGPGTRLTVL.

There are many counts of this clone. A much larger clone is a single base away; this may be a read error. The chain joins TRBV11-3 to TRBJ2-2, with 7 bases matching TRBD2. The CDR3 runs 15 residues. CDR1 is SGHNT, CDR2 YENEEA, per germline. Losses at the gene ends were 5 bases for V and 3 bases for J; bases not matched to a gene: 6. As DNA, the CDR3 is TGTGCCAGCAGCCTGGGAGGGCTGGACACCGGGGAGCTGTTTTTT. Encoded protein: CASSLGGLDTGELFF.

This clone was observed many times. The chain links TRBV4-1 to TRBJ2-2, with 8 positions matching TRBD1. CDR3 size: 17 residues. Germline values: CDR1 MGHRA, CDR2 YSYEKL. Trimming at V came to 4 bases and at J to 6 bases, leaving 13 bases not matched to a gene. CDR3 in DNA: TGCGCCAGCAGCCTAATGCAGGGGGCAGTGTTTCCCGGGGAGCTGTTTTTT. This gives the protein CASSLMQGAVFPGELFF.

This clone has only a few counts. The rearrangement uses TRBV20-1 and TRBJ1-6, with D perhaps matching TRBD1 (6 bases). The V and J ends lost 4 bases and 10 bases respectively, with 14 bases between them. The CDR3 loop spans 13 amino acids. From germline, CDR1 is DFQATT and CDR2 SNEGSKA (reference sequence). The CDR3 bases are TGCAGTGCTACGTACAGGGAGACCTCACCCCTCCACTTT. As protein: CSATYRETSPLHF.

This clone was seen many times. The V and J genes are TRBV6-4 and TRBJ2-5; 7 bases line up with TRBD2. V was clipped by 2 bases and J by 4 bases; unmatched bases: 7. The CDR3 has 15 amino acids. Germline values: CDR1 MRHNA, CDR2 SNTAGT. The CDR3 is CASSDRAGEGETQYF. In nucleotides, the CDR3 is TGTGCCAGCAGTGACAGGGCGGGGGAAGGAGAGACCCAGTACTTC.

This clone was counted ten times or more. Distinct nucleotide sequences in the sample also encode this CDR3. V and J are TRBV10-1 and TRBJ2-3, with 14 bases fitting TRBD2. The CDR3 is made up of 16 amino acids. V trimming: 3 bases; J trimming: 8 bases; junction bases outside the gene matches: 7. CDR1 is WNHNN, CDR2 SYGVQD, per germline (reference sequence). The CDR3 protein is CASSDGGLAGVSTQYF. The CDR3 region has the DNA TGCGCCAGCAGTGACGGGGGACTAGCGGGAGTTTCTACGCAGTATTTT.